This T cell receptor (beta chain) appears in the sequencing data of a study of T cells in Graves' hyperthyroidism and ophthalmopathy (dated by TCRdb to the late 2010s). Broadly, across the study: Peripheral blood samples were taken at the time of initial diagnosis, prior to any treatment. To identify TCR V-J signatures that set the groups apart, the researchers used a discovery cohort of 100 patients, made up of some 41 with Graves' ophthalmopathy and about 60 with stable Graves' hyperthyroidism. Prospective prediction of ophthalmopathy was tested in an independent validation cohort consisting of 18 to 20 hyperthyroidism patients and some 17 patients who later progressed to ophthalmopathy. The roughly 100 discovery patients were randomly split 7:3 into training and test sets. The study also compared thyroid tissue and blood T-cell repertoires from about six Graves' hyperthyroidism patients. Once sampling was done, hyperthyroidism patients were given methimazole at a starting dose of 30 mg daily, whereas ophthalmopathy patients were given high-dose intravenous methylprednisolone. The paper describes TCR Vbeta CDR3 sequencing of 120 to 150 peripheral blood samples, made up of some 40 ophthalmopathy patients, 70 to 75 hyperthyroidism patients and some 17 progressor patients.

Paper-wide results and their limitations: In validation, the model predicted progression to ophthalmopathy a median of around 6.5 months before onset, with approximately 71% sensitivity and 72.22% specificity. Ophthalmopathy was separated from stable hyperthyroidism by a 13 V-J signature model, with roughly 88% sensitivity and approximately 84% specificity obtained in cross-validation and 80%/75% obtained in testing. Most expanded thyroid clonotypes (frequency above 0.001) were also detected in blood, a finding suggesting that blood repertoires may reflect thyroid immune responses. No statistical method was used to set the sample size in advance, and investigators knew the group allocation.

As to this clonotype: Its cognate antigen has yet to be identified. Per-nucleotide qualities are absent, and no much larger clonotype sits a single base away.

The TCR beta CDR3 regions were amplified from the RNA transcripts. The TCR CDR3 was subjected to a first round of RT-PCR using the HTBI primer set and the Qiagen OneStep RT-PCR kit. Libraries were constructed in a second round of multiplex PCR, after which size selection and purification were performed. Libraries were sequenced paired-end with 100 bp reads on an Illumina HiSeq2000. As for how the authors treated the data: SOAPnuke was used to process the raw data, throwing out any read that contained adapters or uncalled bases, had a mean Phred below 15, or lacked an exact constant-primer or identifier match. High-quality paired reads were merged with COPE v1.2.5, and unique nucleotide sequences were defined as clonotypes. MiTCR v1.1 was used to align the clonotypes against IMGT TRBV, TRBD and TRBJ reference segments. The analysis was restricted to V-J combinations with a frequency above 0.0001, which together covered just over 99% of the repertoires. A TCS score was defined as the ratio of F50 (clonal expansion) to E x V (chaos), with BLOSUM62-based TCRdist applied between CDR3 peptides within each V-J. Welch's t-statistics and random forest reduced fewer than 600 V-J features to 10 to 15, which were used in a naive Bayes classifier (R e1071). TCRdb took the public reads, trimmed them with fastp at Q25, ran MiXCR for clone calling and kept in-frame beta chains. Rows matching on CDR3 protein sequence are summarized as one entry with the most common DNA and genes. In this record, the V and J calls reflect TCRdb's handling and not the investigators' own analysis. For this sample the table gives around 260,000 distinct CDR3 sequences, of which less than 30% were detected only once. Together, the top ten hold 25% to 30% of the sample.

Trimming takes 6 bases off V and 1 base off J; junction bases not matched to a gene: 14. The CDR3 has 17 amino acids, counting the end cysteine and phenylalanine. Only the CDR3 DNA is retained, 51 bases long and in frame from the first base. The germline V gene gives CDR1 as MNHEY and CDR2 as SVGEGT. Hyperthyroidism patients were aged 18 to 65 years and newly diagnosed, with disease duration of less than 2 months. Exclusion was applied to patients with uncontrolled infections, other autoimmune diseases, pregnancy or lactation. Diagnoses relied on clinical symptoms, serum thyroxine and TRAb, thyroid ultrasound and orbital computed tomography. Blood from progressor patients was collected at the time of first diagnosis with hyperthyroidism, before any ophthalmopathy symptoms had appeared. Ficoll-Paque density gradient centrifugation was used to isolate PBMCs from 9.5 to 10 ml of fresh peripheral blood. Patients classed as progressors first received a Graves' hyperthyroidism diagnosis and then went on to develop ophthalmopathy during follow-up. Total RNA was extracted using Trizol reagent, and RNA quality was assessed on an Agilent 2100 Bioanalyzer.

The sequence links TRBV6-2 or TRBV6-3 to TRBJ1-1; TRBD1 aligns with 7 central bases. The sequenced sample was blood. The clonotype comes from a man aged 35 to 55 with Graves' hyperthyroidism that later progressed to Graves' ophthalmopathy. The nucleotide sequence is given as TGTGCCAGCAGACCCAACAGGGGACCGAGGGAGAACACTGAAGCTTTCTTT. Its coded protein is CASRPNRGPRENTEAFF.